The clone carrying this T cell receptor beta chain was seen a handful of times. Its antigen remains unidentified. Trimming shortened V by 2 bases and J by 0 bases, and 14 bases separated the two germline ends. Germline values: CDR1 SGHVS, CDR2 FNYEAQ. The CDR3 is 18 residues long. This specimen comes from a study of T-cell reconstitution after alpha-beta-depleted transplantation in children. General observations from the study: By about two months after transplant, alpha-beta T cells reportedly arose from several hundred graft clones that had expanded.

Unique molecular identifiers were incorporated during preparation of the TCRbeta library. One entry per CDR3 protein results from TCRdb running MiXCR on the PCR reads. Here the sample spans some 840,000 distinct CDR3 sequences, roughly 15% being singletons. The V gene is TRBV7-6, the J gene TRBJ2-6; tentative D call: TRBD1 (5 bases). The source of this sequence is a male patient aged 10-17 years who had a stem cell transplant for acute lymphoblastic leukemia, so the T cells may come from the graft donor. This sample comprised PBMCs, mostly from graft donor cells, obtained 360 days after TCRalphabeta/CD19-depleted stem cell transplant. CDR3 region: CASSLPLGHSSGANVLTF. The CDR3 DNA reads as TGTGCCAGCAGCTTACCATTAGGACACTCCTCTGGGGCCAACGTCCTGACTTTC.